The 23 T cell receptor beta chains reported below all come from one sample, sequenced in a study of T cells in Graves' hyperthyroidism and ophthalmopathy. Amplified TCR beta CDR3 regions derived from RNA transcripts. The TCR CDR3 first-round RT-PCR relied on the HTBI primer set. Using its own MiXCR run on the multiplex PCR reads, TCRdb lists one record per CDR3 protein. The sample gives approximately 520,000 distinct CDR3 sequences, approximately 25% of which show up once; approximately 11% is in the top ten. Sequences were obtained from blood. The receptors derive from a woman between 25 and 40 years old with Graves' ophthalmopathy.

This clonotype was seen at least ten times. The chain carries TRBV6-5 and TRBJ2-7; unclear D gene. V shed 7 bases and J shed 2 bases, with 6 bases lying between them. The germline V gene encodes CDR1 MNHEY and CDR2 SVGAGI. CDR3 length: 11 residues. DNA of the CDR3: TGTGCCAGCACGAAGGCCTACGAGCAGTACTTC. Translated, it gives CASTKAYEQYF.

This clonotype was observed a few times. The J gene is TRBJ2-5, the V gene TRBV12-3 or TRBV12-4; D is tentatively TRBD1 or TRBD2 (5 bases each). The V end lost 3 bases, the J end lost 1 base, and 9 bases lay between the germline ends. The CDR3 sequence is 14 residues long. CDR3 protein: CASSFDGTQETQYF. Here the CDR3 DNA reads TGTGCCAGCAGTTTTGACGGGACCCAAGAGACCCAGTACTTC.

In its sample, this clonotype was seen many times. The chain uses TRBV7-9 and TRBJ1-2; D possibly corresponds to TRBD1 (6 bases). CDR1 is SEHNR, CDR2 FQNEAQ, per germline (reference sequence). Between the trimmed V and J ends, which lost 4 bases and 8 bases, there was a span of 17 bases. This CDR3 comprises 14 residues. DNA of the CDR3: TGTGCCAGCAGCTCGAGCCGGGGGGCTGACGGCTACACCTTC. Translation: CASSSSRGADGYTF.

This clonotype has at least ten counts. The chain employs TRBV6-1 and TRBJ1-5; 7 bases agree with TRBD1. The V gene's germline CDR1 is MNHNS and CDR2 SASEGT. With 5 bases clipped from V and 1 base from J, the junction kept 8 bases outside the gene matches. The CDR3 sequence is 16 residues long. CDR3 bases: TGTGCCAGCAGTAGTCAACAGGGGAAGAGCAATCAGCCCCAGCATTTT. This sequence encodes CASSSQQGKSNQPQHF.

CDR3 region: CSARSFAEAFF. The DNA of the CDR3 is TGCAGTGCTAGATCTTTTGCTGAAGCTTTCTTT. The rearrangement uses TRBV20-1 and TRBJ1-1; D unresolved. From germline, CDR1 is DFQATT and CDR2 SNEGSKA (reference sequence). Trimming removed 2 bases at V and 6 bases at J, with 7 bases between. The CDR3 contains 11 residues.

This clonotype showed up many times. V and J are TRBV6-2 or TRBV6-3 and TRBJ1-1; D unresolved. With 7 bases removed from V and 0 bases from J, the gap between germline ends came to 9 bases. This CDR3 spans 13 amino acids. CDR1 is MNHEY and CDR2 is SVGEGT in the germline V gene. The CDR3 DNA reads TGTGCCAGCACGGCAGCTTTGAACACTGAAGCTTTCTTT. This translates into CASTAALNTEAFF.

In its sample, this clonotype was seen a few times. This chain joins TRBV20-1 and TRBJ1-3, with 11 bases identical to TRBD1. The CDR3 length is 16 residues. The germline V gene encodes CDR1 DFQATT and CDR2 SNEGSKA (reference sequence). The V and J ends lost 3 bases and 4 bases, in that order; junction bases with no gene match: 8. The CDR3, as DNA: TGCAGTGCTAGTAGCGGACAGGGGGCGACGGGAAACACCATATATTTT. Translation: CSASSGQGATGNTIYF.

This clonotype was detected ten times or more. The genes are TRBV6-2 or TRBV6-3 and TRBJ1-5; weak D call: TRBD1 (5 bases). The germline gives CDR1 MNHEY, CDR2 SVGEGT. This CDR3 comprises 15 residues. The V end lost 2 bases, the J end lost 7 bases, and 15 bases lay between the germline ends. CDR3 in DNA: TGTGCCAGCAGTTACGGGGCAGGGACGATACAGCCCCAGCATTTT. Residues: CASSYGAGTIQPQHF.

Ten or more counts support this clonotype. V and J are TRBV20-1 and TRBJ1-1; D remains ambiguous. The CDR3 loop spans 13 amino acids. The ends were cut back, 1 base at V and 2 bases at J, with 8 bases in the middle. Germline lookup yields CDR1 DFQATT and CDR2 SNEGSKA (reference sequence). This CDR3 is CSARAGLNTEAFF. Written as DNA, the CDR3 is TGCAGTGCTAGAGCTGGCCTAAACACTGAAGCTTTCTTT.

The V call is TRBV7-8, the J call TRBJ1-1; D gene ambiguous. Germline V gives CDR1 SGHVS, CDR2 FQNEAQ. The length of the CDR3 is 15 residues. Trimming removed 5 bases from V and 0 bases from J, with 13 bases in between. CDR3 sequence: CASSQEALVNTEAFF. The CDR3 nucleotides read TGTGCCAGCAGCCAGGAGGCTTTAGTGAACACTGAAGCTTTCTTT.

V gene TRBV6-1 combines with J gene TRBJ2-7; TRBD1 matches 7 bases. This CDR3 comprises 14 residues. Germline lookup yields CDR1 MNHNS and CDR2 SASEGT. V shed 5 bases and J 5 bases; nucleotides not matched to a gene: 9. The CDR3 coding sequence is TGTGCCAGCAGTCAGGGACAGAAACCCGACGAGCAGTACTTC. It yields the protein CASSQGQKPDEQYF.

The genes are TRBV20-1 and TRBJ2-5, with D uncertain. The CDR3 loop spans 12 amino acids. The V end was cut by 5 bases, the J end by 0 bases, with 7 bases between. The germline gives CDR1 DFQATT, CDR2 SNEGSKA (reference sequence). Written as DNA, the CDR3 is TGCAGTGCTGATTCGTACCAAGAGACCCAGTACTTC. Its translation is CSADSYQETQYF.

At least ten counts were recorded for this clonotype. V usage is TRBV15 and J usage is TRBJ2-7; D is unclear. The CDR3 is 13 residues long. CDR1 is LNHNV and CDR2 is YYDKDF in the germline V gene (reference sequence). Trimming cost V 4 bases and J 4 bases, with 11 bases left between them. This chain's CDR3 is CATSKVEKYEQYF. The CDR3 DNA sequence: TGTGCCACCAGCAAAGTGGAAAAATACGAGCAGTACTTC.

V and J are TRBV6-5 and TRBJ2-7, with D unresolved. The CDR3 spans 14 residues. Trimming cost V 6 bases and J 7 bases, with 19 bases left between them. Germline V gene lookup returns CDR1 MNHEY and CDR2 SVGAGI. The CDR3 nucleotides read TGTGCCAGCAGCTTACCATCCGCCAGTGGTGAGCAGTACTTC. This encodes CASSLPSASGEQYF.

This clonotype was counted many times. The V call is TRBV27, the J call TRBJ1-2, with TRBD1 identical over 7 bases. The V gene's germline CDR1 is MNHEY and CDR2 SMNVEV (reference sequence). J was trimmed by 4 bases and V by 5 bases; bases with no gene match: 13. This CDR3 contains 16 residues. The CDR3 sequence is CASSPRPGQTIYGYTF. In DNA, the CDR3 is TGTGCCAGCAGTCCTCGCCCGGGACAGACCATCTATGGCTACACCTTC.

This clonotype was counted many times. The chain is built from TRBV18 and TRBJ1-3; a weak D match, TRBD1 (5 bases). Germline V CDR1 and CDR2: KGHSH, LQKENI. V lost 6 bases, J lost 4 bases, and 13 bases lay in between. This CDR3 is built from 14 residues. The CDR3 here is CASSPDSAGNTIYF. DNA of the CDR3: TGTGCCAGCTCTCCTGACAGCGCGGGAAACACCATATATTTT.

The genes are TRBV2 and TRBJ1-2; D possibly corresponds to TRBD1 (5 bases). Germline CDR1 reads SNHLY; CDR2 reads FYNNEI. The CDR3 consists of 11 residues. Trimming stripped 6 bases from V and 12 bases from J, with 14 bases between. The CDR3 loop reads CASRTSGLDTF. DNA for the CDR3: TGTGCCAGCAGGACCTCAGGGCTGGACACCTTC.

This clonotype was detected many times. This chain uses TRBV4-1 with TRBJ1-1; no clear D gene. This CDR3 is built from 15 residues. CDR1 MGHRA and CDR2 YSYEKL come from the germline V gene. The V gene lost 2 bases and the J gene lost 0 bases, with 10 bases spanning the gap. As DNA, the CDR3 is TGCGCCAGCAGCCAATTGAGGACTATGAACACTGAAGCTTTCTTT. As protein: CASSQLRTMNTEAFF.

This clonotype appeared a single time. The junction and the germline gene differ at one end; a read error may be behind it. The V call is TRBV6-2 or TRBV6-3, the J call TRBJ2-7; 13 bases match TRBD2. The CDR3 extends over 20 amino acids. Germline CDR1 MNHEY, CDR2 SVGEGT. CDR3 nucleotides: TGTGCCAGCAGTTACGGCTACCGACGGACTAGCGGGAGAAGAACCTACGAGCAGTACTTT. This encodes CASSYGYRRTSGRRTYEQYF.

This clonotype was detected many times. The chain has TRBV11-2 and TRBJ1-1, with 7 bases lining up with TRBD1. V lost 3 bases, J lost 0 bases, and 4 bases stayed unmatched. The CDR3 totals 15 residues. CDR1 and CDR2 (germline): SGHAT, FQNNGV. The CDR3 here is CASSFPGQMNTEAFF. DNA for the CDR3: TGTGCCAGCAGCTTCCCGGGACAGATGAACACTGAAGCTTTCTTT.

In its sample, this clonotype was seen many times. V gene TRBV19 combines with J gene TRBJ2-7, with 9 nucleotides matching TRBD1. The ends lost 0 bases at V and 2 bases at J; junction bases unmatched: 5. The CDR3 contains 16 residues. Germline CDR1 LNHDA, CDR2 SQIVND (reference sequence). CDR3 in amino acids: CASSIDRDRAAYEQYF. The DNA of the CDR3 is TGTGCCAGTAGTATAGACCGGGACAGGGCCGCCTACGAGCAGTACTTC.

V and J are TRBV9 and TRBJ2-6, with D unclear. The CDR3 length is 14 residues. The germline CDR1 and CDR2 sequences are SGDLS and YYNGEE. V lost 3 bases, J lost 0 bases, and 4 bases lay in between. The CDR3 DNA reads TGTGCCAGCAGCGACGGCTCTGGGGCCAACGTCCTGACTTTC. Translating gives CASSDGSGANVLTF.

V is TRBV28 and J is TRBJ2-5; D not certain. Germline V lookup: CDR1 MDHEN, CDR2 SYDVKM. The V gene lost 2 bases and the J gene lost 5 bases, with 12 bases spanning the gap. The CDR3 spans 14 residues. CDR3 protein: CASSLGNLGETQYF. The CDR3 DNA follows: TGTGCCAGCAGTTTAGGCAACCTTGGGGAGACCCAGTACTTC.